These 14 T cell receptor beta chains were sequenced from one sample in a study of OX40 agonist ivuxolimab in advanced cancers. The data were produced by immunoSEQ multiplex PCR, yet TCRdb's version contains in-frame clones alone and is incomplete. Here the sample spans 65,000 to 75,000 clones, around four fifths being singletons. Sequenced here: CD4+ or CD8+ T cells sorted from blood, sampled in a trial of the OX40 agonist ivuxolimab. These TCRs come from an adult with an advanced solid tumor such as melanoma, head and neck, liver or kidney cancer.

The rearrangement links TRBV5-4 to TRBJ2-3; 12 bases fit TRBD1. Germline trimming cut 4 bases from V and 4 bases from J; bases unmatched to any gene: 4. There are 15 residues in the CDR3. The germline V gene encodes CDR1 SGHNT and CDR2 YYREEE (reference sequence). CDR3 amino acids: CASSRRDRGPDTQYF. In DNA form, the CDR3 reads TGTGCCAGCAGCCGCCGGGACAGGGGGCCAGATACGCAGTATTTT.

For the CDR3, the DNA is TGTGCTCACAACGGTGGGGCCAACGTCCTGACTTTC. It specifies CAHNGGANVLTF. The chain carries TRBV7-9 and TRBJ2-6; D uncertain. The CDR3 spans 12 residues. Germline values: CDR1 SEHNR, CDR2 FQNEAQ (reference sequence).

The chain recombines TRBV18 with TRBJ1-1, with 9 bases identical to TRBD1. From germline, CDR1 is KGHSH and CDR2 LQKENI. The junction had 6 bases not matched to a gene; V was cut back by 3 bases and J by 1 base. The CDR3 extends over 16 amino acids. DNA for the CDR3: TGTGCCAGCTCACCCCTAAGGACAGGGGCGAACACTGAAGCTTTCTTT. This translates into CASSPLRTGANTEAFF.

The chain joins TRBV6-5 to TRBJ2-3; D is unresolved. The CDR3 is 11 amino acids. V dropped 5 bases and J dropped 2 bases, with 2 bases sitting between them. The germline CDR1 and CDR2 sequences are MNHEY and SVGAGI. The CDR3 bases are TGTGCCAGCAGTAACACAGATACGCAGTATTTT. This gives the protein CASSNTDTQYF.

CDR3 sequence (DNA): TGTGCCACCAGCAGAGACAGATTATTGACTTTCTTT. Residues: CATSRDRLLTFF. The chain couples TRBV15 to TRBJ1-1, with unresolved D. The CDR3 is 12 residues long. The germline V gene encodes CDR1 LNHNV and CDR2 YYDKDF (reference sequence). Trimming took 0 bases from V and 12 from J, leaving 11 bases between them.

This clone was picked up a small number of times. Distinct nucleotide sequences in the sample also encode this CDR3. The rearrangement joins TRBV19 to TRBJ1-2, with 8 bases fitting TRBD1. CDR1 and CDR2 from the germline V gene are LNHDA and SQIVND (reference sequence). The CDR3 consists of 13 residues. J lost 13 bases, V lost 5 bases, and 12 bases had no gene match. CDR3 loop: CASSLKPDRVPTF. The DNA for the CDR3 is TGTGCCAGTAGTCTAAAGCCGGACAGGGTTCCCACCTTC.

This clone was detected only a few times. The chain has TRBV5-4 and TRBJ1-2; D remains unclear. The CDR3 consists of 14 residues. V dropped 0 bases and J dropped 2 bases, with 8 bases sitting between them. Germline V gene lookup returns CDR1 SGHNT and CDR2 YYREEE (reference sequence). CDR3 sequence (DNA): TGTGCCAGCAGCTTGGATCGGCAGAACTATGGCTACACCTTC. It is translated as CASSLDRQNYGYTF.

The chain carries TRBV7-9 and TRBJ1-3; D not certain. Trimming took off 5 bases at V and 0 bases at J, with 11 bases between the two ends. This CDR3 has 15 residues. Germline CDR1 SEHNR, CDR2 FQNEAQ (reference sequence). DNA for the CDR3: TGTGCCAGCAGCATGGTGGGCCTCTCTGGAAACACCATATATTTT. It translates to CASSMVGLSGNTIYF.

The chain is built from TRBV7-3 and TRBJ1-2, with D perhaps matching TRBD1 (5 bases). From germline, CDR1 is SGHTA and CDR2 FQGTGA. The CDR3 spans 13 residues. V was trimmed by 5 bases and J by 2 bases, leaving 9 bases between them. CDR3 loop: CASSPGANYGYTF. The CDR3 DNA sequence: TGTGCCAGCAGCCCCGGGGCCAACTATGGCTACACCTTC. Complete variable domain (other parts from reference TRBV7-3 and TRBJ1-2): GAGVSQTPSNKVTEKGKYVELRCDPISGHTALYWYRQSLGQGPEFLIYFQGTGAADDSGLPNDRFFAVRPEGSVSTLKIQRTERGDSAVYLCASSPGANYGYTFGSGTRLTVV.

The chain joins TRBV5-1 to TRBJ1-6; weak D call: TRBD1 (5 bases). Deletions cut 4 bases from V and 7 bases from J, with 9 bases between. CDR3 length equals 13 residues. Germline loops: CDR1 SGHRS, CDR2 YFSETQ. The CDR3: CASSPGGNSPLHF. DNA for the CDR3: TGCGCCAGCAGCCCCGGGGGAAATTCACCCCTCCACTTT.

Concerning this clone: Other nucleotide sequences in the sample specify the same CDR3. This chain joins TRBV28 and TRBJ2-1; TRBD2 matches at 8 bases. With 5 bases clipped from V and 3 bases from J, the junction kept 9 bases outside the gene matches. Germline CDR1 reads MDHEN; CDR2 reads SYDVKM. The length of the CDR3 is 16 residues. The CDR3 DNA reads as TGTGCCAGCAGTCCGCCGGGGAGCGGGAGCTACAATGAGCAGTTCTTC. Its translation is CASSPPGSGSYNEQFF.

The rearrangement uses TRBV6-6 and TRBJ1-1; D gene unclear. The V end was cut by 0 bases, the J end by 4 bases, with 6 bases between. CDR1 and CDR2 (germline): MNHNY, SVGAGI (reference sequence). CDR3 length: 13 residues. CDR3 amino acids: CASSYSGSTEAFF. The CDR3 DNA follows: TGTGCCAGCAGTTACTCGGGGAGCACTGAAGCTTTCTTT.

The V call is TRBV28, the J call TRBJ1-5; D is unresolved. V lost 4 bases and J 8 bases, leaving 9 bases between the germline ends. The length of the CDR3 is 12 residues. Germline V CDR1 and CDR2: MDHEN, SYDVKM. The CDR3 DNA reads TGTGCCAGCAGTTCCGTTCGGGAGCCCCAGCATTTT. Its translation is CASSSVREPQHF.

The rearrangement links TRBV7-2 to TRBJ2-5, with 10 bases that match TRBD2. With 2 bases clipped from V and 4 bases from J, the junction kept 4 bases outside the gene matches. The CDR3 loop spans 15 amino acids. Germline V gene lookup returns CDR1 SGHTA and CDR2 FQGNSA. The CDR3 DNA reads TGTGCCAGCAGCTTACTAGCGGGAGCTACAGAGACCCAGTACTTC. It is translated as CASSLLAGATETQYF.